The 30 T cell receptor beta chains in this list originate from one sample, sequenced in a study of T cell responses to AZD1222 COVID-19 vaccine. Measured with immunoSEQ multiplex PCR; TCRdb has only the in-frame clones, and not every one. The sample has about 100,000 clones; around 92% are singletons. The sequencing here drew on peripheral blood, taken on day 0 of AZD1222 vaccination. Receptors originate from an adult in good health.

V gene TRBV6-5 combines with J gene TRBJ1-6; 10 positions match TRBD1. Germline V gene data show CDR1 as MNHEY and CDR2 as SVGAGI. V shed 6 bases and J 8 bases; nucleotides not matched to a gene: 4. The CDR3 has 14 amino acids. The CDR3 is CASRKGTGDSPLHF. The CDR3 DNA reads as TGTGCCAGCAGGAAAGGGACAGGGGATTCACCCCTCCACTTT.

The chain links TRBV30 to TRBJ1-2; tentatively, D is TRBD1 (6 bases). Germline-derived CDR1 and CDR2 are GTSNPN and SVGIG (reference sequence). The CDR3 spans 13 residues. The V end lost 2 bases, the J end lost 8 bases, and 15 bases lay between the germline ends. CDR3: CAWSRQVQGGYTF. The CDR3 DNA follows: TGTGCCTGGAGTCGACAGGTTCAAGGGGGCTACACCTTC.

This clone was seen a single time. The chain combines TRBV27 with TRBJ2-7; 14 bases are shared with TRBD2. Germline CDR1 reads MNHEY; CDR2 reads SMNVEV (reference sequence). The V gene end was trimmed by 5 bases and the J gene end by 6 bases; junction bases not matched to a gene: 12. The CDR3 loop spans 17 amino acids. The CDR3 nucleotides are TGTGCCAGCAGTCTCACCCCCTCCGGACTAGCGGGGGGCGAGCAGTACTTC. It yields the protein CASSLTPSGLAGGEQYF.

The rearrangement links TRBV7-2 to TRBJ1-2; no clear D gene. CDR1 is SGHTA, CDR2 FQGNSA, per germline. Trimming cost V 2 bases and J 8 bases, with 12 bases left between them. The CDR3 is 13 residues long. The CDR3 loop reads CASSLQEQQGYTF. DNA for the CDR3: TGTGCCAGCAGCTTACAGGAACAACAGGGCTACACCTTC.

This clone was counted a single time. The rearrangement links TRBV10-3 to TRBJ2-5, with 16 bases that match TRBD2. Germline-derived CDR1 and CDR2 are ENHRY and SYGVKD. V shed 6 bases and J 2 bases; nucleotides not matched to a gene: 3. There are 16 residues in the CDR3. The CDR3, as DNA: TGTGCCATCAGCCTGGGACTAGCGGGAGGGCAAGAGACCCAGTACTTC. It encodes CAISLGLAGGQETQYF.

This clone was counted once. In nucleotides, the CDR3 is TGTGCCAGTAGTATCAACAGGGGAGGGTACGAGCAGTACTTC. Its protein product is CASSINRGGYEQYF. V gene TRBV19 combines with J gene TRBJ2-7, with D possibly being TRBD1 or TRBD2 (7 bases each). Trimming stripped 3 bases from V and 4 bases from J, with 13 bases between. CDR3 length: 14 residues. From germline, CDR1 is LNHDA and CDR2 SQIVND (reference sequence).

This clone was seen once. The V and J genes are TRBV14 and TRBJ2-1, with 11 bases aligning to TRBD2. This CDR3 is 15 amino acids long. V lost 4 bases and J lost 4; bases outside the gene matches: 3. Germline lookup yields CDR1 SGHDN and CDR2 FVKESK. Written as DNA, the CDR3 is TGTGCCAGCAGCCTGGGACTAGCGGTATACAATGAGCAGTTCTTC. This encodes CASSLGLAVYNEQFF.

This chain uses TRBV3-1 (or the pseudogene TRBV3-2) with TRBJ1-4; 9 bases are shared with TRBD1. The CDR3 consists of 15 residues. Trimming removed 6 bases from V and 3 bases from J; junction bases left unmatched: 5. CDR1 is LGHDT and CDR2 is YNNKEL in the germline V gene (reference sequence). CDR3 protein: CASRKQGAPNEKLFF. CDR3 nucleotides: TGTGCCAGCAGAAAACAGGGGGCACCTAATGAAAAACTGTTTTTT.

The V call is TRBV3-1 (or the pseudogene TRBV3-2), the J call TRBJ2-7; D may be TRBD1 or TRBD2 (7 bases each). V was clipped by 1 base and J by 2 bases, with 15 bases between them. CDR3 size: 16 residues. Germline assignment: CDR1 LGHDT and CDR2 YNNKEL (reference sequence). The CDR3 sequence is CASSQVAQGGTYEQYF. For the CDR3, the DNA is TGTGCCAGCAGCCAAGTTGCCCAGGGGGGGACCTACGAGCAGTACTTC.

V is TRBV24-1 and J is TRBJ2-1; 7 nucleotides match TRBD1. With V trimmed by 6 bases and J by 8 bases, 15 bases remained unmatched. Germline assignment: CDR1 KGHDR and CDR2 SFDVKD. The CDR3 covers 16 residues. The CDR3 coding sequence is TGTGCCACCAGTCCCAAGACAGGGCAACCACGGGATGAGCAGTTCTTC. Translation: CATSPKTGQPRDEQFF.

This clone has only one observation. The J gene is TRBJ2-2, the V gene TRBV5-4; D gene uncertain. The germline V gene has CDR1 SGHNT and CDR2 YYREEE (reference sequence). Trimming took off 1 base at V and 4 bases at J, with 5 bases between the two ends. The CDR3 is 13 residues long. For the CDR3, the DNA is TGTGCCAGCAGCTTGTTTAGCACCGGGGAGCTGTTTTTT. Protein product: CASSLFSTGELFF. Using reference TRBV5-4 and TRBJ2-2 for the parts outside the CDR3, the full variable domain is ETGVTQSPTHLIKTRGQQVTLRCSSQSGHNTVSWYQQALGQGPQFIFQYYREEENGRGNFPPRFSGLQFPNYSSELNVNALELDDSALYLCASSLFSTGELFFGEGSRLTVL.

The chain links TRBV4-2 to TRBJ2-1; D is unclear. Trimming cost V 0 bases and J 1 base, with 7 bases left between them. Germline-derived CDR1 and CDR2 are LGHNA and YNFKEQ. The CDR3 runs to 15 residues. The CDR3 coding sequence is TGTGCCAGCAGCCAAGACGCCGTTTCCTACAATGAGCAGTTCTTC. This sequence encodes CASSQDAVSYNEQFF.

There are a few counts of this clone. This rearrangement joins TRBV28 to TRBJ2-5; D is perhaps TRBD1 or TRBD2 (7 bases each). Germline CDR1 and CDR2: MDHEN and SYDVKM. Trimming removed 3 bases at V and 3 bases at J, with 14 bases between. This CDR3 has 15 amino acids. DNA for the CDR3: TGTGCCAGCAGTTTCTCCAGGGGGGGCGAAGAGACCCAGTACTTC. As protein: CASSFSRGGEETQYF.

This clone was seen a single time. The J gene is TRBJ2-1, the V gene TRBV5-1; perhaps TRBD2 as D (6 bases). The CDR3 runs 17 residues. Germline V gives CDR1 SGHRS, CDR2 YFSETQ. Trimming cost V 4 bases and J 3 bases, with 20 bases left between them. The CDR3 loop reads CASSIRGPRTNYNEQFF. The CDR3 DNA is TGCGCCAGCAGCATTAGGGGTCCCAGGACTAACTACAATGAGCAGTTCTTC.

The gene calls are TRBV4-3 and TRBJ2-7; tentatively, D is TRBD1 (6 bases). Trimming left V 0 bases short and J 3 bases short, with 12 bases between. Germline assignment: CDR1 LGHNA and CDR2 YSLEER. The CDR3 consists of 15 residues. The DNA for the CDR3 is TGCGCCAGCAGCCAAGATCGGGCAGGGGTCTACGAGCAGTACTTC. This encodes CASSQDRAGVYEQYF.

The chain couples TRBV11-3 to TRBJ2-1, with D possibly TRBD2 on 6 matching bases. Trimming removed 2 bases from V and 9 bases from J, with 11 bases in between. The germline V gene has CDR1 SGHNT and CDR2 YENEEA. The CDR3 has 13 amino acids. The CDR3 here is CASSLRRAAEQFF. For the CDR3, the DNA is TGTGCCAGCAGCTTAAGGAGGGCGGCTGAGCAGTTCTTC.

The chain recombines TRBV28 with TRBJ1-5; D gene unclear. This CDR3 has 21 amino acids. V lost 0 bases and J 0 bases, leaving 24 bases between the germline ends. The germline V gene has CDR1 MDHEN and CDR2 SYDVKM. The CDR3 nucleotides are TGTGCCAGCAGTTTATGGAGAAGCAGTCTTGTAGCGAGAAATAGCAATCAGCCCCAGCATTTT. This sequence encodes CASSLWRSSLVARNSNQPQHF.

This clone was recorded once. V usage is TRBV25-1 and J usage is TRBJ2-5; D call uncertain. This CDR3 comprises 10 residues. Trimming shortened V by 8 bases and J by 5 bases, and 6 bases separated the two germline ends. The V gene's germline CDR1 is MGHDK and CDR2 SYGVNS. The CDR3 DNA reads as TGTGCCAGCGCCGATGAGACCCAGTACTTC. Translating gives CASADETQYF.

The rearrangement uses TRBV25-1 and TRBJ2-7, with TRBD2 identical over 7 bases. The CDR3 spans 14 residues. Germline V gene lookup returns CDR1 MGHDK and CDR2 SYGVNS. Trimming cost V 3 bases and J 7 bases; bases outside gene matches: 9. The CDR3, as DNA: TGTGCCAGCAGTGACCTCGAGGGGAGGGGAGAGCAGTACTTC. Residues: CASSDLEGRGEQYF.

The chain has TRBV5-1 and TRBJ2-5; 12 nucleotides agree with TRBD1. The CDR3 extends over 17 amino acids. V dropped 8 bases and J dropped 0; count of bases not matched to a gene: 11. Germline V gene lookup returns CDR1 SGHRS and CDR2 YFSETQ. CDR3: CASTPGTGGSYQETQYF. The CDR3 region has the DNA TGCGCCAGTACCCCGGGGACAGGGGGCTCGTACCAAGAGACCCAGTACTTC.

J is TRBJ2-7 and V is TRBV21-1; the DNA was not compared with TRBD1, the D call given in the table. TRBV21-1 is flagged as a pseudogene. The CDR3 length is 17 residues. CDR3 DNA: TGTGCCAGCAGCAAAGCGCGGGGGGACAGGGTTATTTACGAGCAGTACTTC. It yields the protein CASSKARGDRVIYEQYF.

J is TRBJ2-7 and V is TRBV6-5, with 7 bases that match TRBD2. This CDR3 comprises 15 residues. Germline assignment: CDR1 MNHEY and CDR2 SVGAGI. V was pared by 6 bases and J by 3 bases, with 11 bases of the junction left unmatched. The DNA of the CDR3 is TGTGCCAGCAGACCCCCTAGCGGAGGCAGCTACGAGCAGTACTTC. It is translated as CASRPPSGGSYEQYF.

The gene calls are TRBV4-3 and TRBJ1-1; a possible D gene is TRBD1 (5 bases). The CDR3 is 14 residues long. The germline V gene has CDR1 LGHNA and CDR2 YSLEER. V lost 4 bases, J lost 11 bases, and 20 bases lay in between. CDR3 sequence: CASSLGRAPIKAFF. The CDR3 nucleotides are TGCGCCAGCAGCCTAGGCAGGGCCCCTATTAAGGCTTTCTTT.

V is TRBV5-1 and J is TRBJ1-1, with 8 bases fitting TRBD1. V dropped 2 bases and J dropped 2; count of bases not matched to a gene: 2. Germline CDR1 is SGHRS and CDR2 is YFSETQ. The CDR3 spans 14 residues. CDR3 in DNA: TGCGCCAGCAGCTTACAGGGGGATAACACTGAAGCTTTCTTT. It codes for CASSLQGDNTEAFF.

This chain uses TRBV7-3 with TRBJ2-1, with 14 bases matching TRBD2. This CDR3 contains 16 residues. Germline lookup yields CDR1 SGHTA and CDR2 FQGTGA. J lost 8 bases, V lost 5 bases, and 8 bases had no gene match. For the CDR3, the DNA is TGTGCCAGCAGCCCTTCGGGGACTAGCGGGAGTGATGAGCAGTTCTTC. This encodes CASSPSGTSGSDEQFF.

This clone was observed once. The chain has TRBV7-2 and TRBJ2-3; TRBD2 is a possible D gene (5 bases). Germline V gene sequence: CDR1 SGHTA, CDR2 FQGNSA. Trimming shortened V by 3 bases and J by 2 bases, and 12 bases separated the two germline ends. This CDR3 contains 15 residues. The CDR3 nucleotides are TGTGCCAGCAGCTTGGACTTAACTGACACAGATACGCAGTATTTT. Translation gives CASSLDLTDTDTQYF.

This sequence joins TRBV7-2 and TRBJ2-1; TRBD2 is a possible D gene (6 bases). This CDR3 has 13 amino acids. V was pared by 6 bases and J by 6 bases, with 12 bases between. CDR1 SGHTA and CDR2 FQGNSA come from the germline V gene. The CDR3, as DNA: TGTGCCAGCAGTCCCCTGGGGGGCAATGAGCAGTTCTTC. It yields the protein CASSPLGGNEQFF.

The CDR3 here is CASRLGTSGPYEQYF. The CDR3 DNA sequence: TGTGCCAGCAGGTTAGGGACTAGCGGGCCCTACGAGCAGTACTTC. The rearrangement uses TRBV7-3 and TRBJ2-7; the match to TRBD2 covers 12 bases. CDR1 and CDR2 (germline): SGHTA, FQGTGA. CDR3 size: 15 residues. Unmatched junction bases numbered 5, after V lost 6 bases and J lost 2 bases.

The chain combines TRBV9 with TRBJ2-4; 8 positions match TRBD2. Per germline, CDR1 SGDLS and CDR2 YYNGEE. V trimming: 0 bases; J trimming: 12 bases; junction bases outside the gene matches: 8. This CDR3 comprises 14 residues. The CDR3: CASSVGGAGESQYF. In DNA form, the CDR3 reads TGTGCCAGCAGCGTAGGTGGAGCGGGAGAGAGTCAGTACTTC.

This chain links TRBV2 with TRBJ2-3; 8 bases are shared with TRBD2. In germline, CDR1 is SNHLY, CDR2 FYNNEI. The CDR3 consists of 14 residues. V lost 7 bases, J lost 5 bases, and 8 bases stayed unmatched. The CDR3 loop reads CASIQGLAGDTQYF. The CDR3 DNA reads TGTGCCAGCATCCAAGGGCTAGCGGGAGATACGCAGTATTTT.